In this sample, the clone carrying this TCR beta chain turned up many times. The data were taken from a study of T cell repertoires in cytomegalovirus infection. The CDR3 covers 14 residues. Per the germline V gene, CDR1 is SGHTA and CDR2 is FQGTGA. The V and J ends lost 6 bases and 6 bases respectively, with 18 bases between them. MiXCR, applied by TCRdb to the reads, yields one record per CDR3 protein. The table records about 240,000 distinct CDR3 sequences, roughly 6.5% of them present only once. The sequence derives from a human donor in good health (CMV status not recorded). Some clones in this sample may be carry-over from other donors' samples. V is TRBV7-3 and J is TRBJ2-7; D possibly corresponds to TRBD2 (6 bases). The sample taken for sequencing was PBMCs. The CDR3 region is CASRRGPTEGEQYF. The CDR3 nucleotides read TGTGCCAGCAGGAGGGGACCTACGGAGGGCGAGCAGTACTTC.